This T cell receptor beta chain is from a study of blood T cells in healthy people across ages. The CDR3 covers 14 residues. Trimming took off 4 bases at V and 6 bases at J, with 13 bases between the two ends. CDR1 is SNHLY and CDR2 is FYNNEI in the germline V gene. Healthy Caucasians from Russia aged about 6 to 90 served as donors. This clonotype was counted at least ten times. A sample-barcoded 5' primer and a J-beta primer mix were used in a second PCR of about 7 to 12 cycles. TCRdb called the 5' RACE reads again in MiXCR, with one record for every CDR3 protein. The table shows around 1,700,000 distinct CDR3 sequences, with about 28% occurring only once.

Sequencing was performed on blood. The clonotype comes from a woman between 25 and 40 years old in good health. V usage is TRBV2 and J usage is TRBJ2-4; D remains ambiguous. CDR3 nucleotides: TGTGCCAGCAGTGGGACGGGCGTGGGAAACATTCAGTACTTC. Translated, it gives CASSGTGVGNIQYF.